One sample yielded the 31 T cell receptor beta chains listed below, sequenced in a study of T cells after yellow fever vaccination. TCRdb redid the calling of the 5' RACE reads with MiXCR, one entry per CDR3 protein. Here the sample spans 400,000 or so distinct CDR3 sequences, under 20% being singletons. The input for sequencing was PBMCs, taken before the yellow fever booster vaccination. The receptor source for this set is a young man who received the YFV17D yellow fever vaccine.

This chain links TRBV5-1 with TRBJ2-6, with 7 nucleotides matching TRBD1. This CDR3 region has 17 residues. The germline CDR1 and CDR2 sequences are SGHRS and YFSETQ. Trimming at V came to 2 bases and at J to 0 bases, leaving 5 bases not matched to a gene. The CDR3 DNA reads TGCGCCAGCAGCTTCGGACAGGACCTCTCTGGGGCCAACGTCCTGACTTTC. Protein product: CASSFGQDLSGANVLTF.

This clonotype has just a few counts. The rearrangement links TRBV6-6 to TRBJ2-1, with TRBD2 matching over 8 bases. The CDR3 spans 14 residues. Germline assignment: CDR1 MNHNY and CDR2 SVGAGI (reference sequence). Trimming removed 11 bases from V and 3 bases from J; junction bases left unmatched: 9. The CDR3 DNA follows: TGTGCCGAGAGCCGGGGGGGGTTCTACAATGAGCAGTTCTTC. Its protein is CAESRGGFYNEQFF.

The chain recombines TRBV7-9 with TRBJ2-4; the D call may be TRBD1 or TRBD2 (6 bases each). Germline CDR1 reads SEHNR; CDR2 reads FQNEAQ (reference sequence). CDR3 length equals 16 residues. V gave up 5 bases and J gave up 1 base, with 15 bases separating them. CDR3 region: CASSPPGAGAKNIQYF. The DNA of the CDR3 is TGTGCCAGCAGCCCTCCGGGGGCGGGCGCCAAAAACATTCAGTACTTC.

This clonotype was detected a few times. The chain joins TRBV10-3 to TRBJ2-3; no clear D gene. V lost 0 bases and J lost 3, with 7 bases in between. The V gene's germline CDR1 is ENHRY and CDR2 SYGVKD. CDR3 length: 14 amino acids. The chain's CDR3 is CAISESKLTDTQYF. CDR3 DNA: TGTGCCATCAGTGAGTCCAAATTAACAGATACGCAGTATTTT.

This clonotype showed up just a few times. The rearrangement joins TRBV27 to TRBJ2-7, with D uncertain. The germline V gene has CDR1 MNHEY and CDR2 SMNVEV (reference sequence). The CDR3 has 14 residues. The ends were cut back, 0 bases at V and 2 bases at J, with 8 bases in the middle. The CDR3 DNA follows: TGTGCCAGCAGTTTATCAGATGAGGCCTACGAGCAGTACTTC. It encodes CASSLSDEAYEQYF.

This chain connects TRBV5-1 to TRBJ1-1; a possible D gene is TRBD1 (5 bases). The CDR3 length is 14 residues. The germline V gene has CDR1 SGHRS and CDR2 YFSETQ. The V end lost 0 bases, the J end lost 5 bases, and 11 bases lay between the germline ends. CDR3 nucleotides: TGCGCCAGCAGCTTGGTCTTGCCAGGGACTGAAGCTTTCTTT. Translated, it gives CASSLVLPGTEAFF. The full variable domain, with the rest looked up from reference TRBV5-1 and TRBJ1-1, is KAGVTQTPRYLIKTRGQQVTLSCSPISGHRSVSWYQQTPGQGLQFLFEYFSETQRNKGNFPGRFSGRQFSNSRSEMNVSTLELGDSALYLCASSLVLPGTEAFFGQGTRLTVV.

J is TRBJ2-2 and V is TRBV9; D may correspond to TRBD1 or TRBD2 (5 bases each). V was cut by 0 bases and J by 6 bases, with 30 bases left in between. Germline V CDR1 and CDR2: SGDLS, YYNGEE. The CDR3 has 21 amino acids. CDR3 in amino acids: CASSVGGEEGFTQRLAGELFF. CDR3 nucleotides: TGTGCCAGCAGCGTAGGGGGTGAAGAGGGGTTCACACAGCGTCTCGCCGGGGAGCTGTTTTTT.

The table lists this clonotype with a few counts. The chain has TRBV4-1 and TRBJ2-1; D gene uncertain. Germline CDR1 MGHRA, CDR2 YSYEKL. The V end lost 1 base, the J end lost 7 bases, and 8 bases lay between the germline ends. The CDR3 runs 13 residues. CDR3 nucleotides: TGCGCCAGCAGCCAAGGGGATTGGAATGAGCAGTTCTTC. It translates to CASSQGDWNEQFF.

This clonotype was recorded many times. The J gene is TRBJ2-2, the V gene TRBV7-3; the D gene is possibly TRBD1 (5 bases). V lost 2 bases to trimming and J lost 2 bases, with 15 bases between them. Germline V gene lookup returns CDR1 SGHTA and CDR2 FQGTGA. This CDR3 spans 17 amino acids. For the CDR3, the DNA is TGTGCCAGCAGCTTACTCCTGGGGCCTCTCAACACCGGGGAGCTGTTTTTT. Its translation: CASSLLLGPLNTGELFF.

This clonotype was seen only a few times. The J gene is TRBJ2-1, the V gene TRBV5-1; 10 nucleotides line up with TRBD1. V lost 0 bases, J lost 9 bases, and 3 bases stayed unmatched. The CDR3 sequence is 14 residues long. Per germline, CDR1 SGHRS and CDR2 YFSETQ. The CDR3 region has the DNA TGCGCCAGCAGCTTGGGGGGACAGGGGACTGAGCAGTTCTTC. It specifies CASSLGGQGTEQFF.

The V call is TRBV12-3 or TRBV12-4, the J call TRBJ2-5; weak D call: TRBD2 (5 bases). The CDR3 has 14 amino acids. The germline V and J ends were trimmed by 6 bases and 9 bases, with 20 bases remaining between them. The CDR3 sequence: CASRKQEIGMAQYF. CDR3 in DNA: TGTGCCAGCAGGAAACAAGAGATCGGGATGGCCCAGTACTTC.

This clonotype was counted at least ten times. The V call is TRBV11-2, the J call TRBJ2-3; D gene unclear. The V gene lost 0 bases and the J gene lost 2 bases, with 15 bases spanning the gap. The CDR3 loop spans 17 amino acids. In germline, CDR1 is SGHAT, CDR2 FQNNGV. The CDR3 DNA is TGTGCCAGCAGCTTAGATGACGACTCCCGTTACACAGATACGCAGTATTTT. Translated, it gives CASSLDDDSRYTDTQYF.

Regarding this clonotype: An end of the junction differs from the germline gene, which may be a read error. The J gene is TRBJ2-1, the V gene TRBV10-3; no firm D call. The germline V gene has CDR1 ENHRY and CDR2 SYGVKD. This CDR3 comprises 14 residues. The CDR3 nucleotides are TGTGCCATCAGTGAGGACGGCCTACTCCCCCGCGCGCTCTTC. Translated, it gives CAISEDGLLPRALF.

This clonotype was detected only a few times. The chain recombines TRBV6-2 or TRBV6-3 with TRBJ2-7; D is perhaps TRBD2 (7 bases). V was trimmed by 6 bases and J by 2 bases, leaving 17 bases between them. The CDR3 contains 15 residues. Germline V gene data show CDR1 as MNHEY and CDR2 as SVGEGT. The CDR3 spells CASRPYRGGPYEQYV. For the CDR3, the DNA is TGTGCCAGCAGACCCTATAGGGGGGGCCCCTACGAGCAGTACGTC.

In this sample, this clonotype turned up many times. The V gene is TRBV29-1, the J gene TRBJ1-1; 7 bases are a match to TRBD1. Trimming removed 0 bases from V and 2 bases from J; junction bases left unmatched: 3. CDR3 length: 14 residues. CDR1 and CDR2 (germline): SQVTM, ANQGSEA. Here the CDR3 reads CSVEETGTNTEAFF. In DNA, the CDR3 is TGCAGCGTTGAAGAGACAGGGACTAACACTGAAGCTTTCTTT.

This clonotype was picked up a small number of times. This sequence joins TRBV6-1 and TRBJ2-1; tentatively, D is TRBD1 (6 bases). Trimming removed 5 bases from V and 13 bases from J, with 18 bases in between. Germline-derived CDR1 and CDR2 are MNHNS and SASEGT. CDR3 length: 13 residues. DNA of the CDR3: TGTGCCAGCAGTCGTTACGGACCGGGACAACAGTTCTTC. Residues: CASSRYGPGQQFF.

This clonotype was found a few times. V is TRBV10-3 and J is TRBJ2-3; 12 nucleotides match TRBD2. The CDR3 has 16 amino acids. Germline-derived CDR1 and CDR2 are ENHRY and SYGVKD. V shed 6 bases, J shed 4 bases, and the junction held 8 bases outside the gene matches. CDR3 amino acids: CAISGTSGHSADTQYF. The CDR3 DNA follows: TGTGCCATCAGCGGGACTAGCGGGCATTCGGCAGATACGCAGTATTTT.

The V and J genes are TRBV28 and TRBJ2-1, with 9 bases lining up with TRBD1. CDR1 is MDHEN and CDR2 is SYDVKM in the germline V gene. The CDR3 runs 13 residues. J lost 15 bases, V lost 2 bases, and 8 bases had no gene match. The CDR3 sequence: CASSLPLGQGVFF. The CDR3 region has the DNA TGTGCCAGCAGTTTACCGTTGGGACAGGGAGTGTTCTTC.

The genes are TRBV11-2 and TRBJ2-5; 9 nucleotides match TRBD1. Unmatched junction bases numbered 6, after V lost 4 bases and J lost 9 bases. In germline, CDR1 is SGHAT, CDR2 FQNNGV. The CDR3 totals 13 residues. The CDR3 coding sequence is TGTGCCAGCAGCTCGACAGGGGGGGGACCCCAGTACTTC. Encoded protein: CASSSTGGGPQYF.

CDR3: CASGWTGDTKNIQYF. In DNA, the CDR3 is TGTGCTAGTGGATGGACAGGGGACACCAAAAACATTCAGTACTTC. The chain combines TRBV12-5 with TRBJ2-4; 9 bases match TRBD1. V lost 6 bases to trimming and J lost 2 bases; unmatched junction nucleotides: 5. This CDR3 is 15 amino acids long. Germline CDR1 reads LGHNT; CDR2 reads FRNRAP.

This chain links TRBV11-2 with TRBJ2-2; possible D gene TRBD2, 6 bases. This CDR3 region has 18 residues. Between the trimmed V and J ends, which lost 1 base and 0 bases, there was a span of 15 bases. Germline CDR1 SGHAT, CDR2 FQNNGV. CDR3 region: CASSLGSGQHANTGELFF. As DNA, the CDR3 is TGTGCCAGCAGCTTAGGGAGCGGGCAGCACGCGAACACCGGGGAGCTGTTTTTT.

This chain uses TRBV20-1 with TRBJ2-7; 8 nucleotides agree with TRBD1. J was trimmed by 6 bases and V by 1 base; bases with no gene match: 5. Per the germline V gene, CDR1 is DFQATT and CDR2 is SNEGSKA (reference sequence). CDR3 length: 13 residues. The CDR3 DNA reads as TGCAGTGCTAGAGCCCGACAGGGGTTCGAGCAGTACGTC. Protein: CSARARQGFEQYV.

This chain links TRBV7-6 with TRBJ2-5; 16 nucleotides match TRBD2. V shed 5 bases and J 1 base; nucleotides not matched to a gene: 7. The CDR3 sequence is 18 residues long. Germline V gene data show CDR1 as SGHVS and CDR2 as FNYEAQ. CDR3 protein: CASSPGTSGGGVQETQYF. The CDR3 coding sequence is TGTGCCAGCAGCCCGGGGACTAGCGGGGGGGGCGTCCAAGAGACCCAGTACTTC.

This clonotype was detected ten times or more. Here the CDR3 reads CASSLRPGDIQYF. CDR3 DNA: TGTGCCAGCAGCTTAAGGCCCGGGGACATTCAGTACTTC. The chain has TRBV7-3 and TRBJ2-4, with a weak D call TRBD2 (5 bases). CDR3 length equals 13 residues. V shed 1 base and J shed 8 bases, with 9 bases lying between them. The germline gives CDR1 SGHTA, CDR2 FQGTGA. Full variable domain (outside the CDR3, taken from reference TRBV7-3 and TRBJ2-4): GAGVSQTPSNKVTEKGKYVELRCDPISGHTALYWYRQSLGQGPEFLIYFQGTGAADDSGLPNDRFFAVRPEGSVSTLKIQRTERGDSAVYLCASSLRPGDIQYFGAGTRLSVL.

This clonotype has a handful of counts. The J gene is TRBJ1-5, the V gene TRBV5-1, with 7 bases matching TRBD1. Germline CDR1 is SGHRS and CDR2 is YFSETQ. The CDR3 sequence is 16 residues long. J was trimmed by 5 bases and V by 4 bases; bases with no gene match: 12. This CDR3 is CASSLQGGVGDQPQHF. CDR3 in DNA: TGCGCCAGCAGCCTCCAAGGGGGCGTGGGGGATCAGCCCCAGCATTTT.

The V and J genes are TRBV4-1 and TRBJ2-7; 10 positions agree with TRBD1. This CDR3 comprises 14 residues. Unmatched junction bases numbered 3, after V lost 4 bases and J lost 3 bases. CDR1 is MGHRA, CDR2 YSYEKL, per germline. The CDR3 DNA sequence: TGCGCCAGCAGCCCGGGACAGGGGTACTACGAGCAGTACTTC. Protein: CASSPGQGYYEQYF.

This clonotype has more than one count but fewer than ten. CDR3 nucleotide sequence: TGTGCCAGCAGTTTTCAGGGGGCGCTTGACTATGGCTACACCTTC. It codes for CASSFQGALDYGYTF. This chain joins TRBV28 and TRBJ1-2; 8 bases match TRBD1. Germline loops: CDR1 MDHEN, CDR2 SYDVKM. V was pared by 3 bases and J by 3 bases, with 6 bases of the junction left unmatched. This CDR3 is built from 15 residues.

This chain joins TRBV7-2 and TRBJ1-1; D is ambiguous. The CDR3 is made up of 13 amino acids. Deletions cut 2 bases from V and 3 bases from J, with 7 bases between. The V gene's germline CDR1 is SGHTA and CDR2 FQGNSA. CDR3 bases: TGTGCCAGCAGCTTATGGGGATACACTGAAGCTTTCTTT. Translation gives CASSLWGYTEAFF.

A few counts support this clonotype. This chain joins TRBV27 and TRBJ2-4, with D uncertain. The length of the CDR3 is 16 residues. CDR1 MNHEY and CDR2 SMNVEV come from the germline V gene (reference sequence). V lost 3 bases and J lost 2, with 14 bases in between. The CDR3 is CASSLLGPLTKNIQYF. Here the CDR3 DNA reads TGTGCCAGCAGTTTGCTCGGACCGCTAACCAAAAACATTCAGTACTTC.

This clonotype appeared many times. V gene TRBV28 combines with J gene TRBJ2-3, with 7 bases identical to TRBD2. CDR1 MDHEN and CDR2 SYDVKM come from the germline V gene. This CDR3 is built from 15 residues. V dropped 5 bases and J dropped 6; count of bases not matched to a gene: 11. This chain's CDR3 is CASSTLGGGSDTQYF. For the CDR3, the DNA is TGTGCCAGCAGTACCTTGGGCGGGGGATCGGATACGCAGTATTTT.

This clonotype was picked up a small number of times. The rearrangement links TRBV7-9 to TRBJ2-5; D tentatively fits TRBD1 or TRBD2 (5 bases each). This CDR3 is built from 15 residues. The germline V gene has CDR1 SEHNR and CDR2 FQNEAQ (reference sequence). The germline V and J ends were trimmed by 5 bases and 5 bases, with 18 bases remaining between them. CDR3 nucleotide sequence: TGTGCCAGCAGCAAACTGACAGCCCGAGGGGAGACCCAGTACTTC. It codes for CASSKLTARGETQYF.